A single sample gave rise to the 17 T cell receptor beta chains below, sequenced in a study of blood T cell repertoires in COVID-19. Profiling relied on immunoSEQ multiplex PCR, and the TCRdb table lists in-frame clones only, not all of them. The sample lists about 160,000 clones, more than 75% occurring once. The sample was peripheral blood. The receptor source for this set is a human donor with acute or convalescent COVID-19. The donor label of this sample is uncertain.

The gene calls are TRBV3-1 (or the pseudogene TRBV3-2) and TRBJ1-5; weak D call: TRBD1 (6 bases). This CDR3 comprises 17 residues. CDR1 and CDR2 (germline): LGHDT, YNNKEL (reference sequence). Trimming pared 3 bases from V and 0 bases from J, leaving 15 bases between. The DNA for the CDR3 is TGTGCCAGCAGCCACACACAGGGTACTCATAGCAATCAGCCCCAGCATTTT. Residues: CASSHTQGTHSNQPQHF.

The V gene is TRBV10-2, the J gene TRBJ1-2, with a weak D call TRBD1 (6 bases). The CDR3 totals 19 residues. Trimming pared 4 bases from V and 4 bases from J, leaving 28 bases between. CDR1 is WSHSY and CDR2 is SAAADI in the germline V gene. In DNA, the CDR3 is TGCGCCAGCAGTGGAGTTCGGGACAATAAAAGGGGGTCTAGCTATGGCTACACCTTC. Translation: CASSGVRDNKRGSSYGYTF.

This chain joins TRBV11-2 and TRBJ1-2, with D possibly matching TRBD1 (6 bases). Germline V gene sequence: CDR1 SGHAT, CDR2 FQNNGV. The CDR3 sequence is 15 residues long. The V end lost 5 bases, the J end lost 1 base, and 14 bases lay between the germline ends. The DNA for the CDR3 is TGTGCCAGCAGCCCGGGACAACTAATTAACTATGGCTACACCTTC. This translates into CASSPGQLINYGYTF.

This rearrangement joins TRBV6-5 to TRBJ1-1; TRBD1 might be the D (6 bases). Germline CDR1 reads MNHEY; CDR2 reads SVGAGI. The V end was cut by 10 bases, the J end by 8 bases, with 17 bases between. This CDR3 is 12 amino acids long. CDR3 bases: TGTGCCACCTTCCGAACAGGGACCGAAGCTTTCTTT. It codes for CATFRTGTEAFF.

The chain combines TRBV19 with TRBJ2-2; D perhaps matches TRBD1 (6 bases). This CDR3 is built from 14 residues. Germline V CDR1 and CDR2: LNHDA, SQIVND (reference sequence). V was trimmed by 6 bases and J by 0 bases, leaving 8 bases between them. The CDR3 sequence is CASRDRTNTGELFF. CDR3 nucleotides: TGTGCCAGTAGAGACAGGACGAACACCGGGGAGCTGTTTTTT. Full variable domain (missing parts from reference TRBV19 and TRBJ2-2): DGGITQSPKYLFRKEGQNVTLSCEQNLNHDAMYWYRQDPGQGLRLIYYSQIVNDFQKGDIAEGYSVSREKKESFPLTVTSAQKNPTAFYLCASRDRTNTGELFFGEGSRLTVL.

The chain recombines TRBV30 with TRBJ1-2; D not resolved. CDR1 and CDR2 from the germline V gene are GTSNPN and SVGIG (reference sequence). The CDR3 contains 14 residues. The germline V and J ends were trimmed by 2 bases and 7 bases, with 17 bases remaining between them. The CDR3 loop is CAWSSPGRGFGYTF. The DNA of the CDR3 is TGTGCCTGGAGTAGCCCGGGGAGAGGGTTTGGCTACACCTTC.

This clone occurred once. The V gene is TRBV6-1, the J gene TRBJ1-5, with 7 nucleotides matching TRBD1. The length of the CDR3 is 16 residues. CDR1 is MNHNS and CDR2 is SASEGT in the germline V gene. With V trimmed by 1 base and J by 9 bases, 12 bases remained unmatched. CDR3: CASSEGVLDRRRPQHF. CDR3 nucleotides: TGTGCCAGCAGTGAAGGGGTTTTGGACAGGAGGCGGCCCCAGCATTTT.

V gene TRBV5-1 combines with J gene TRBJ1-3, with 8 nucleotides matching TRBD1. J lost 1 base, V lost 2 bases, and 5 bases had no gene match. This CDR3 has 16 amino acids. Germline V CDR1 and CDR2: SGHRS, YFSETQ. The CDR3 DNA reads TGCGCCAGCAGCTTACGGACAGGGCCTTCTGGAAACACCATATATTTT. Encoded protein: CASSLRTGPSGNTIYF.

The chain couples TRBV2 to TRBJ1-2, with 12 nucleotides matching TRBD1. The germline gives CDR1 SNHLY, CDR2 FYNNEI. This CDR3 is built from 14 residues. V lost 5 bases to trimming and J lost 4 bases; unmatched junction nucleotides: 2. In DNA, the CDR3 is TGTGCCAGCAGTAGGGACAGGGGGCTCTATGGCTACACCTTC. Residues: CASSRDRGLYGYTF.

The chain combines TRBV6-5 with TRBJ1-1, with 7 bases matching TRBD1. The trim removed 8 bases at V and 5 bases at J, leaving 8 bases unmatched. The CDR3 extends over 13 amino acids. Germline assignment: CDR1 MNHEY and CDR2 SVGAGI. CDR3 amino acids: CASFRQGVTEAFF. The CDR3 DNA is TGTGCCAGCTTTAGACAGGGTGTGACTGAAGCTTTCTTT.

The chain is built from TRBV19 and TRBJ2-2; the match to TRBD1 covers 8 bases. Per germline, CDR1 LNHDA and CDR2 SQIVND (reference sequence). The trim removed 3 bases at V and 6 bases at J, leaving 6 bases unmatched. The CDR3 sequence is 15 residues long. CDR3 sequence: CASSIRQQGAGELFF. DNA of the CDR3: TGTGCCAGTAGTATCCGCCAACAGGGGGCCGGGGAGCTGTTTTTT.

The chain joins TRBV5-1 to TRBJ1-3; D perhaps matches TRBD1 (5 bases). The CDR3 is 14 amino acids. The germline V gene encodes CDR1 SGHRS and CDR2 YFSETQ. V dropped 2 bases and J dropped 1 base, with 7 bases sitting between them. DNA for the CDR3: TGCGCCAGCAGCTTCGGGGGTTCTGGAAACACCATATATTTT. This translates into CASSFGGSGNTIYF. Using reference TRBV5-1 and TRBJ1-3 for the parts outside the CDR3, the full variable domain is KAGVTQTPRYLIKTRGQQVTLSCSPISGHRSVSWYQQTPGQGLQFLFEYFSETQRNKGNFPGRFSGRQFSNSRSEMNVSTLELGDSALYLCASSFGGSGNTIYFGEGSWLTVV.

This chain joins TRBV6-5 and TRBJ1-3; the D is unclear. V lost 8 bases and J 3 bases, leaving 5 bases between the germline ends. In germline, CDR1 is MNHEY, CDR2 SVGAGI. CDR3 length: 11 amino acids. In DNA form, the CDR3 reads TGTGCCAGCCTATATGGAAACACCATATATTTT. Its protein is CASLYGNTIYF.

The chain carries TRBV19 and TRBJ1-1; D gene unclear. Trimming pared 3 bases from V and 1 base from J, leaving 6 bases between. Germline assignment: CDR1 LNHDA and CDR2 SQIVND (reference sequence). The CDR3 loop spans 13 amino acids. The CDR3 loop is CASSIAENTEAFF. CDR3 in DNA: TGTGCCAGTAGTATTGCAGAGAACACTGAAGCTTTCTTT.

This chain connects TRBV10-3 to TRBJ1-2, with 9 bases that match TRBD1. Germline assignment: CDR1 ENHRY and CDR2 SYGVKD. CDR3 length equals 13 residues. Trimming took 10 bases from V and 1 from J; bases not matched to a gene: 4. The chain's CDR3 is CATETGGNYGYTF. DNA for the CDR3: TGTGCCACAGAGACAGGGGGTAACTATGGCTACACCTTC.

V gene TRBV6-5 combines with J gene TRBJ1-6; D remains ambiguous. CDR3 length: 10 amino acids. Germline-derived CDR1 and CDR2 are MNHEY and SVGAGI. V gave up 2 bases and J gave up 16 bases, with 6 bases separating them. The CDR3 nucleotides are TGTGCCAGCAGTTACAATCCTCTCCACTTT. Translating it yields CASSYNPLHF.

This clone occurred once. The V and J genes are TRBV29-1 and TRBJ1-2; 8 bases match TRBD1. The CDR3 runs to 12 residues. Germline V gene lookup returns CDR1 SQVTM and CDR2 ANQGSEA. Trimming took 6 bases from V and 3 from J; bases not matched to a gene: 3. The CDR3 DNA reads TGCAGCGTCGACAGGGGTGACTATGGCTACACCTTC. Its protein is CSVDRGDYGYTF.